The following is a T cell receptor beta chain sequence with its context. Its cognate antigen is unknown. Combining a sample-barcoded 5' primer with a J-beta primer mix, a second PCR ran for about 7 to 12 cycles. Each CDR3 protein is one row after TCRdb ran MiXCR on the 5' RACE reads. Among 850,000 or so distinct CDR3 sequences listed, under 35% were seen once. The amount of total RNA extracted per sample was at least 5 micrograms. The data originate from a study of blood T cells in healthy people across ages. General study points: Unsorted PBMC material precluded a definitive naive versus antigen-experienced comparison. From one million sequenced T cells, diversity estimates were lower bounds.

The ends lost 6 bases at V and 5 bases at J; junction bases unmatched: 5. The germline gives CDR1 KGHSH, CDR2 LQKENI. The CDR3 consists of 15 residues. The TCR originated in a woman older than 75 in good health. The source material was blood. The J gene is TRBJ2-5, the V gene TRBV18, with 14 bases lining up with TRBD2. Here the CDR3 reads CASSRTSGGRETQYF. The CDR3 nucleotides are TGTGCCAGCTCCCGGACTAGCGGGGGGAGGGAGACCCAGTACTTC. The full variable domain, with the rest looked up from reference TRBV18 and TRBJ2-5, is NAGVMQNPRHLVRRRGQEARLRCSPMKGHSHVYWYRQLPEEGLKFMVYLQKENIIDESGMPKERFSAEFPKEGPSILRIQQVVRGDSAAYFCASSRTSGGRETQYFGPGTRLLVL.